The T cell receptor beta chain described here comes from a study of control samples from healthy donors and cancer patients. The data were produced by immunoSEQ multiplex PCR, yet TCRdb's version contains in-frame clones alone and is incomplete. The table includes around 99,000 clones, 75% to 95% detected once. Sequenced: blood. This receptor was obtained from a human donor in good health. The donor label of this sample is uncertain.

The CDR3 here is CASSRNWGFTEAFF. CDR3 DNA sequence: TGTGCCAGCAGTCGAAACTGGGGGTTCACTGAAGCTTTCTTT. The rearrangement links TRBV6-6 to TRBJ1-1, with D possibly being TRBD1 (5 bases). The CDR3 contains 14 residues. V lost 5 bases, J lost 4 bases, and 14 bases lay in between. Germline V lookup: CDR1 MNHNY, CDR2 SVGAGI (reference sequence).